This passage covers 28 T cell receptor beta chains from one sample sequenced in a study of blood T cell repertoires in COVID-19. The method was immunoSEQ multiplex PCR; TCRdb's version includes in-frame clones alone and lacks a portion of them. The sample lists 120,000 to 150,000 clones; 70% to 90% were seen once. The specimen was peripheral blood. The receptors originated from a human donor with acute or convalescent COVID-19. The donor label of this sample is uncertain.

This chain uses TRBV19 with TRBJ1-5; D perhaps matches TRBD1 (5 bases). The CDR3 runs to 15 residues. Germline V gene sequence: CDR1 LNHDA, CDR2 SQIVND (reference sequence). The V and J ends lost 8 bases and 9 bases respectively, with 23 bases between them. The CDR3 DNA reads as TGTGCCAGTCGGGGCGGGTTAGGGGAGGAGTTGCCCCAGCATTTT. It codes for CASRGGLGEELPQHF. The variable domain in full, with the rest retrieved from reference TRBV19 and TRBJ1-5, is DGGITQSPKYLFRKEGQNVTLSCEQNLNHDAMYWYRQDPGQGLRLIYYSQIVNDFQKGDIAEGYSVSREKKESFPLTVTSAQKNPTAFYLCASRGGLGEELPQHFGDGTRLSIL.

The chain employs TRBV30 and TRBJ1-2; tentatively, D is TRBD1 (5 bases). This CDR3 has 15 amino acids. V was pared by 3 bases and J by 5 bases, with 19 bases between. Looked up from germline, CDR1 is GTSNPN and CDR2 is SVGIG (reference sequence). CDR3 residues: CAWSLNIQGLYGYTF. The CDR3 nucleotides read TGTGCCTGGAGCCTGAACATTCAGGGACTTTATGGCTACACCTTC.

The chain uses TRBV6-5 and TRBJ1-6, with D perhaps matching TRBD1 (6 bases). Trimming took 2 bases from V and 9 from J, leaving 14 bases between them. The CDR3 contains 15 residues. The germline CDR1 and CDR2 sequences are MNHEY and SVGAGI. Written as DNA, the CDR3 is TGTGCCAGCAGTTACCGAGAACAGGGTCTTTCACCCCTCCACTTT. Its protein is CASSYREQGLSPLHF.

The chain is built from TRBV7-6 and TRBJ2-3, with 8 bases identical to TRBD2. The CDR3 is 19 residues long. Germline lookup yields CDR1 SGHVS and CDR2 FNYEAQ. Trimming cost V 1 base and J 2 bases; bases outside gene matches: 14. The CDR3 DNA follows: TGTGCCAGCAGCTTAGGGGGCGGGGGGCTCACCCGCGCCACAGATACGCAGTATTTT. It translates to CASSLGGGGLTRATDTQYF.

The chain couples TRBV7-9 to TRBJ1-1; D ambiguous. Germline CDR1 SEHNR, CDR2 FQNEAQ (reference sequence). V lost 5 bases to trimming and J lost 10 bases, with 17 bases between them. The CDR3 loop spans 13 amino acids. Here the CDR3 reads CASSPDSPRVAFF. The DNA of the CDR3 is TGTGCCAGCAGCCCGGACTCCCCGAGGGTAGCTTTCTTT.

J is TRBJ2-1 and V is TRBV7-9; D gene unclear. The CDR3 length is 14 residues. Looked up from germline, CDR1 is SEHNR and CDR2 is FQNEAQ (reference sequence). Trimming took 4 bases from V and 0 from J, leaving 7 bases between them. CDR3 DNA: TGTGCCAGCAGCTCATCGAGCTCCTACAATGAGCAGTTCTTC. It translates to CASSSSSSYNEQFF.

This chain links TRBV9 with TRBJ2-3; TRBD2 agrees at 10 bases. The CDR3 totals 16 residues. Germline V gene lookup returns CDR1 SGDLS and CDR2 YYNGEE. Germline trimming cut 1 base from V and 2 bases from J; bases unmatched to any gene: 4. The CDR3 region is CASSVRTSGTTDTQYF. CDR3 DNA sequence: TGTGCCAGCAGCGTAAGGACTAGCGGTACCACAGATACGCAGTATTTT.

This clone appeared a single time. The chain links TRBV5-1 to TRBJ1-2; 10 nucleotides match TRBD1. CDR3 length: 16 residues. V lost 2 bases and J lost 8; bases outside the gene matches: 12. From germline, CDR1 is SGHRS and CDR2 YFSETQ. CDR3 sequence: CASSLTTSGTGVGYTF. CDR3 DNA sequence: TGCGCCAGCAGCTTAACAACTTCCGGGACAGGGGTCGGCTACACCTTC.

The CDR3 DNA sequence: TGCGCCAGCCGGGGGACAGGTAACACCGGGGAGCTGTTTTTT. Its translation: CASRGTGNTGELFF. This chain connects TRBV5-1 to TRBJ2-2; 8 nucleotides line up with TRBD1. The CDR3 covers 14 residues. The germline V gene encodes CDR1 SGHRS and CDR2 YFSETQ. V gave up 7 bases and J gave up 2 bases; unmatched junction bases: 4.

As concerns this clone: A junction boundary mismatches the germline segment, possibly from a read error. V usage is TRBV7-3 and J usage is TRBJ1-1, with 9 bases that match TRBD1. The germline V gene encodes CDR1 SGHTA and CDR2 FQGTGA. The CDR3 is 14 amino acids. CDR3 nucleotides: TGTGCCAGCAGCGTAACAGGGGGCGGGACTGAAGCTTTCTTT. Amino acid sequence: CASSVTGGGTEAFF.

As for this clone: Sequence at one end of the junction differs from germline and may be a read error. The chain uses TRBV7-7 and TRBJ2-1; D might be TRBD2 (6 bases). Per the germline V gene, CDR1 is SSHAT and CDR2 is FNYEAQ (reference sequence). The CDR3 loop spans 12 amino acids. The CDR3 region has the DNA TGTGCTAGCAGCCGCGGGGACAATGAGCAGTTCTTC. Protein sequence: CASSRGDNEQFF.

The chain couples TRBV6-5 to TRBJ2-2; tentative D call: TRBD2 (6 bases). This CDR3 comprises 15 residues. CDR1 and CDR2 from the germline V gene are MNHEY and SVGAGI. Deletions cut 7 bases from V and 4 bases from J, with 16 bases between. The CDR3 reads CASIRSTGGTGELFF. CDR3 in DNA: TGTGCCAGCATCCGGTCGACCGGGGGCACCGGGGAGCTGTTTTTT.

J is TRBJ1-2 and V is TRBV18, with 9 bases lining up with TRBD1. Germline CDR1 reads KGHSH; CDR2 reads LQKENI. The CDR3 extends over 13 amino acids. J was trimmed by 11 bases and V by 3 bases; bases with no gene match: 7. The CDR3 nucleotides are TGTGCCAGCTCACCTCCGGACAGGGGAGGGTACACCTTC. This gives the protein CASSPPDRGGYTF.

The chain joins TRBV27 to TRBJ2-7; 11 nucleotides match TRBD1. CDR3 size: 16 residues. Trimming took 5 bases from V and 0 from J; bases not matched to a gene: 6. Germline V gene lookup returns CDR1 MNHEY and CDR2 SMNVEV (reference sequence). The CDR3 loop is CASSNSGTGGSYEQYV. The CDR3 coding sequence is TGTGCCAGCAGTAACTCCGGGACAGGGGGCTCCTACGAGCAGTACGTC.

The CDR3 DNA sequence: TGTGCCATCAGTGAGTGGGACTCGGGGGGCAATCAGCCCCAGCATTTT. As protein: CAISEWDSGGNQPQHF. V usage is TRBV10-3 and J usage is TRBJ1-5, with a tentative D call TRBD1 (5 bases). CDR1 is ENHRY and CDR2 is SYGVKD in the germline V gene. CDR3 length: 16 residues. With 1 base removed from V and 2 bases from J, the gap between germline ends came to 12 bases.

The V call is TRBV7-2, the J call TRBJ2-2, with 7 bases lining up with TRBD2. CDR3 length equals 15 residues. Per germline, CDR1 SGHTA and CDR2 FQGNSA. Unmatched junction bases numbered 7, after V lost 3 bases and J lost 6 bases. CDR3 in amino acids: CASSLGGREAGELFF. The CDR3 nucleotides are TGTGCCAGCAGCTTGGGAGGGAGGGAGGCCGGGGAGCTGTTTTTT.

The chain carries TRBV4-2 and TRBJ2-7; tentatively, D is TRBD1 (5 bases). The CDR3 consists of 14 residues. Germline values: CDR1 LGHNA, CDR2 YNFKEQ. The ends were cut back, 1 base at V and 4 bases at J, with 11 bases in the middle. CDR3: CASSQGTAGYEQYF. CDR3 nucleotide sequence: TGTGCCAGCAGCCAAGGAACGGCAGGGTACGAGCAGTACTTC.

CDR3 loop: CASSQVGGTDTQYF. The CDR3 region has the DNA TGTGCCAGCAGCCAAGTGGGAGGCACAGATACGCAGTATTTT. This rearrangement joins TRBV14 to TRBJ2-3, with D possibly matching TRBD2 (5 bases). V was shortened by 1 base and J by 1 base, with 6 bases between the two germline ends. Germline assignment: CDR1 SGHDN and CDR2 FVKESK. The CDR3 length is 14 residues.

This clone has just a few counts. As DNA, the CDR3 is TGTGCCAGCAGCCCCCGGGACAGGGTATTGAACACTGAAGCTTTCTTT. Encoded protein: CASSPRDRVLNTEAFF. V usage is TRBV3-1 (or the pseudogene TRBV3-2) and J usage is TRBJ1-1; 9 bases match TRBD1. The V segment lost 4 bases and the J segment 0 bases; nucleotides outside the gene matches: 6. The CDR3 runs 16 residues. Germline V lookup: CDR1 LGHDT, CDR2 YNNKEL (reference sequence).

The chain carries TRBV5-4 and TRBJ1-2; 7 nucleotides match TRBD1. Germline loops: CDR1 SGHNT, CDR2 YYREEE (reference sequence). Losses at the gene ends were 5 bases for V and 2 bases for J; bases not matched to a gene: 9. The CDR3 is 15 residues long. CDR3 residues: CASSSATGDNYGYTF. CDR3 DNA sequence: TGTGCCAGCAGTTCGGCTACAGGGGACAACTATGGCTACACCTTC. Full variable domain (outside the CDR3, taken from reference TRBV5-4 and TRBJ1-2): ETGVTQSPTHLIKTRGQQVTLRCSSQSGHNTVSWYQQALGQGPQFIFQYYREEENGRGNFPPRFSGLQFPNYSSELNVNALELDDSALYLCASSSATGDNYGYTFGSGTRLTVV.

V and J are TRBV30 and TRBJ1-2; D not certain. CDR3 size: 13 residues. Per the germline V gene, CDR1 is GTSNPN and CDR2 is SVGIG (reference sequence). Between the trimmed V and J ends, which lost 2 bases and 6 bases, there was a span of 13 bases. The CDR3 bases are TGTGCCTGGAGTCGCCAGGCTAAGGATGGCTACACCTTC. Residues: CAWSRQAKDGYTF.

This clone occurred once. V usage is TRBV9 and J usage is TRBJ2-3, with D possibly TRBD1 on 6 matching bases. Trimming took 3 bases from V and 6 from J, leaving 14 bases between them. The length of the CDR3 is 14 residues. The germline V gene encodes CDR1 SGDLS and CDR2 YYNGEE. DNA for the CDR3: TGTGCCAGCAGCGCAGGGGAGACAACGGATACGCAGTATTTT. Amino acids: CASSAGETTDTQYF.

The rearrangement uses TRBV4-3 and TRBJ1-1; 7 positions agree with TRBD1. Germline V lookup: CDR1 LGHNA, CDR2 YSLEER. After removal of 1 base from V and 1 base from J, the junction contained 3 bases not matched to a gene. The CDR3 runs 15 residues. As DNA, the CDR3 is TGCGCCAGCAGCCAAGCGGACAGGAAGAACACTGAAGCTTTCTTT. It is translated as CASSQADRKNTEAFF.

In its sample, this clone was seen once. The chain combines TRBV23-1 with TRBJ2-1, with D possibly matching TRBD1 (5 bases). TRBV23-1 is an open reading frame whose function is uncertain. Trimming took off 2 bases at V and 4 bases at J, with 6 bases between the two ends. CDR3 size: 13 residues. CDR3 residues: CASSQQGYNEQFF. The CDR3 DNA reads TGCGCCAGCAGTCAACAGGGATACAATGAGCAGTTCTTC.

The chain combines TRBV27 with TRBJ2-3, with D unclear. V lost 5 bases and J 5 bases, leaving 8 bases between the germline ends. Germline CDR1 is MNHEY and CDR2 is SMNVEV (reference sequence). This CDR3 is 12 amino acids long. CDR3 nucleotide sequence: TGTGCCAGCAGTGCGTACCTAGATACGCAGTATTTT. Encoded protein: CASSAYLDTQYF.

The CDR3 bases are TGTGCCAGCAGCTTGATCGTGGACAGGGCAGAGACCCAGTACTTC. Protein sequence: CASSLIVDRAETQYF. The rearrangement uses TRBV7-2 and TRBJ2-5; 8 nucleotides agree with TRBD1. The CDR3 runs 15 residues. After removal of 3 bases from V and 4 bases from J, the junction contained 7 bases not matched to a gene. Germline V gene sequence: CDR1 SGHTA, CDR2 FQGNSA.

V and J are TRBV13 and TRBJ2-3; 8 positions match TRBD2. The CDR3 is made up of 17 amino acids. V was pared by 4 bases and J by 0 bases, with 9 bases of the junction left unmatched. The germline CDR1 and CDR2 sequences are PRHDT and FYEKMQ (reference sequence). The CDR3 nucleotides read TGTGCCAGCAGCTCACGGGGGGGCCAGCCTAGCACAGATACGCAGTATTTT. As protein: CASSSRGGQPSTDTQYF.

The CDR3 sequence is CASGTEGNEKLFF. CDR3 DNA sequence: TGTGCCAGTGGCACTGAGGGTAATGAAAAACTGTTTTTT. The chain joins TRBV19 to TRBJ1-4; D call uncertain. The CDR3 consists of 13 residues. CDR1 and CDR2 from the germline V gene are LNHDA and SQIVND (reference sequence). V lost 8 bases and J lost 4, with 11 bases in between.